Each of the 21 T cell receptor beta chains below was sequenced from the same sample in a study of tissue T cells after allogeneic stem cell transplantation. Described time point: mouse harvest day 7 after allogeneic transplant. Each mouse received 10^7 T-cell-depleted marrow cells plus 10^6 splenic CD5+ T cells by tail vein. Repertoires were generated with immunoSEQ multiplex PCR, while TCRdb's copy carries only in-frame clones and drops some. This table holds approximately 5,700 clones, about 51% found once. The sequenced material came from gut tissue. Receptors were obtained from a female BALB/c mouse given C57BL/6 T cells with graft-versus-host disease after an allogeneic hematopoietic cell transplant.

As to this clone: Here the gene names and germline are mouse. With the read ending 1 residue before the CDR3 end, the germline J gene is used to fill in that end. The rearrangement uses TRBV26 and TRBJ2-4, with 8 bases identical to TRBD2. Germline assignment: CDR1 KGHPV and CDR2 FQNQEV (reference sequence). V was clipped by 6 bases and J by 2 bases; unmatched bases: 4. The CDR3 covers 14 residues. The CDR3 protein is CASRDWGLQNTLYF. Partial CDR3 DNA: TGTGCCAGCAGAGACTGGGGTCTTCAAAACACCTTGTAC.

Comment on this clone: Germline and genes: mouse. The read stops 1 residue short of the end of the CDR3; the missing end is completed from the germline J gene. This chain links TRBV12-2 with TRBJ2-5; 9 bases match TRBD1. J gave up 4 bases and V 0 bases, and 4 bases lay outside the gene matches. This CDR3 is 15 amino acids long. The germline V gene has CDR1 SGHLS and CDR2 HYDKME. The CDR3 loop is CASSLDRDREDTQYF. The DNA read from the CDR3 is TGTGCCAGCTCTCTCGACCGGGACAGGGAAGACACCCAGTAC.

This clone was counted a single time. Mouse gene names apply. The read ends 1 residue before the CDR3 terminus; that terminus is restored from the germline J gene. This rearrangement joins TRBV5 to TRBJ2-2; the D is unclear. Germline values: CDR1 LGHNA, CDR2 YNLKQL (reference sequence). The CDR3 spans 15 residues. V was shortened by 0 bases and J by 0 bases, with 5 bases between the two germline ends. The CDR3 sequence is CASSQDQPNTGQLYF. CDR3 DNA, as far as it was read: TGTGCCAGCAGCCAAGATCAGCCAAACACCGGGCAGCTCTAC.

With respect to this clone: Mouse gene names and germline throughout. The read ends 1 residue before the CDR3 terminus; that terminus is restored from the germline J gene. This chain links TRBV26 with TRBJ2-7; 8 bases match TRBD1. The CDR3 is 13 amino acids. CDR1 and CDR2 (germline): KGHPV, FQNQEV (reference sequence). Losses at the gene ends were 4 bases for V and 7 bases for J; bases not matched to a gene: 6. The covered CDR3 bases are TGTGCCAGCAGTCGGACAGGGAGAGGGGAACAGTAC. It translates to CASSRTGRGEQY. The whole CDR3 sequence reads CASSRTGRGEQYF.

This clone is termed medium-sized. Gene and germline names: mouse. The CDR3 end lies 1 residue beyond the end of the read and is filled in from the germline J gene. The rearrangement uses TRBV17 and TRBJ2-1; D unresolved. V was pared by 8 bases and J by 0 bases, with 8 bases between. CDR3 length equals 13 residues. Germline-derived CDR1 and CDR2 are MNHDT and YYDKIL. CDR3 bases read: TGTGCTAGCTGTGACAATAACTATGCTGAGCAGTTC. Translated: CASCDNNYAEQF. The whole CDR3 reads CASCDNNYAEQFF.

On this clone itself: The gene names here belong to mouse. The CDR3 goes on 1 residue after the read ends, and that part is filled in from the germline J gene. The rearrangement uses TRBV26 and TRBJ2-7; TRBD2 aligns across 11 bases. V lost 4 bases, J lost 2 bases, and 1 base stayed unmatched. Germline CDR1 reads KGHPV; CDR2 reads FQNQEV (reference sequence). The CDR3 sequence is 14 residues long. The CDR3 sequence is CASSPGLGAYEQYF. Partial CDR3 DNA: TGTGCCAGCAGTCCGGGACTGGGGGCCTATGAACAGTAC.

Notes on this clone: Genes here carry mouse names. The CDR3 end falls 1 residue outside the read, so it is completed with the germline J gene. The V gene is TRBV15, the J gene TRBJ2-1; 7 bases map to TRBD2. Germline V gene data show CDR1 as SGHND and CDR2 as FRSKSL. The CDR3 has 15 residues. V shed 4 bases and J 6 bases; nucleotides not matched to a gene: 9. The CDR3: CASSSWGSGVAEQFF. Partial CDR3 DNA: TGTGCCAGCAGTTCCTGGGGGTCTGGGGTTGCTGAGCAGTTC.

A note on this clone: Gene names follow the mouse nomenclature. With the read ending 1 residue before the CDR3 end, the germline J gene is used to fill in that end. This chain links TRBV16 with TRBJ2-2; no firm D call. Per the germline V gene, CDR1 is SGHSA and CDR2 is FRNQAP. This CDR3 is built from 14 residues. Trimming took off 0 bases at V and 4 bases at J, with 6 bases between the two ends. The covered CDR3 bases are TGTGCAAGCAGCTTAGACAGACCCACCGGGCAGCTCTAC. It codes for CASSLDRPTGQLY. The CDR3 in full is CASSLDRPTGQLYF.

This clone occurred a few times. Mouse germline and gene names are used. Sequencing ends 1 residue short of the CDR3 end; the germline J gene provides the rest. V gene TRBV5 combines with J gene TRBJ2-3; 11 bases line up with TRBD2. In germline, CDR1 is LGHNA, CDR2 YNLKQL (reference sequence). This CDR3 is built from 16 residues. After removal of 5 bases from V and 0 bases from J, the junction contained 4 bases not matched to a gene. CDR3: CASSSTGGGSAETLYF. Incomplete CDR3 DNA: TGTGCCAGCAGCTCGACTGGGGGGGGAAGTGCAGAAACGCTGTAT.

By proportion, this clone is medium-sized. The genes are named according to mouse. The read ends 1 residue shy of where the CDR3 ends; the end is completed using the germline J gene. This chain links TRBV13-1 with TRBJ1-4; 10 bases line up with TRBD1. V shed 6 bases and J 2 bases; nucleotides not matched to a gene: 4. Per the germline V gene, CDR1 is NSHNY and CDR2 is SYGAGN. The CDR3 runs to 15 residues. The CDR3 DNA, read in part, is TGTGCCAGCAAACCGGGACAGGGGTCCAACGAAAGATTATTT. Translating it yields CASKPGQGSNERLF. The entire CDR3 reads CASKPGQGSNERLFF.

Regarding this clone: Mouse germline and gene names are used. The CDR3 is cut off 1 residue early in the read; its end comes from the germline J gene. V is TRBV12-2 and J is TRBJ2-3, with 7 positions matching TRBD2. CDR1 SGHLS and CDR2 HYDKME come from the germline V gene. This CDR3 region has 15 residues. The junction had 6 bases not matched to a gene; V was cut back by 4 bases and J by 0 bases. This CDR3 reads CASSPTGASAETLYF. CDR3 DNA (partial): TGTGCCAGCTCGCCAACTGGGGCTAGTGCAGAAACGCTGTAT. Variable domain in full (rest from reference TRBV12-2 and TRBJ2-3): NSGVVQSPRYIIKGKGERSILKCIPISGHLSVAWYQQTQGQELKFFIQHYDKMERDKGNLPSRFSVQQFDDYHSEMNMSALELEDSAVYFCASSPTGASAETLYFGSGTRLTVL.

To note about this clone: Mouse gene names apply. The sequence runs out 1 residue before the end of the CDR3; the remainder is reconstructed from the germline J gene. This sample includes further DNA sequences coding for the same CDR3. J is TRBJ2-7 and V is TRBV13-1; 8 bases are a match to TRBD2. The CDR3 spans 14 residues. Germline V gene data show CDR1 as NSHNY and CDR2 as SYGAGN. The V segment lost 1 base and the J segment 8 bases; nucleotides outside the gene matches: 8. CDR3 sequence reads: CASSDSGGVGQQYF. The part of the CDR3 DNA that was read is TGTGCCAGCAGTGATAGTGGGGGGGTGGGGCAACAGTAC.

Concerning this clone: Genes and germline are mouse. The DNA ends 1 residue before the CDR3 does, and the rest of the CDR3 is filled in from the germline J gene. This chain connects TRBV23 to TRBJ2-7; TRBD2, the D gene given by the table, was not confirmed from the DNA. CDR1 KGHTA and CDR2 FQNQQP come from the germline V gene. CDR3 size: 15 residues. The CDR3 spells CSSRDWGGSSYEQYF. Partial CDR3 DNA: TGCTCCAGCAGGGACTGGGGGGGGAGCTCCTATGAACAGTAC.

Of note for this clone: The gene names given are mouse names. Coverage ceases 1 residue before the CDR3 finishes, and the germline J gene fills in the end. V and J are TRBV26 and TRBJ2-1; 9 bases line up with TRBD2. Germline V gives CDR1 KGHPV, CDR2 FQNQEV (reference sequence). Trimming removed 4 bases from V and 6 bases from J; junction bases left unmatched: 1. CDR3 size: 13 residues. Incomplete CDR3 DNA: TGTGCCAGCAGTCCACTGGGGGGTGCTGAGCAGTTC. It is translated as CASSPLGGAEQF. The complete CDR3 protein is CASSPLGGAEQFF.

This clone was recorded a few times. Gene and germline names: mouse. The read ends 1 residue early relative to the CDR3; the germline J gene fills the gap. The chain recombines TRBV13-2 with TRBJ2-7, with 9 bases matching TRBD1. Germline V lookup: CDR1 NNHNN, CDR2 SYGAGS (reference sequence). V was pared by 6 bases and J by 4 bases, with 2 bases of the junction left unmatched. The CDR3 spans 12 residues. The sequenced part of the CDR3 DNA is TGTGCCAGCGAGGACAGGGGTTATGAACAGTAC. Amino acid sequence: CASEDRGYEQY. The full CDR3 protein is CASEDRGYEQYF.

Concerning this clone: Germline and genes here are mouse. Partial CDR3 DNA: TGTGCCAGCTCTCTCCCTGGGGGGGCGCTCGAACAGTAC. Encoded protein: CASSLPGGALEQY. From start to end, the CDR3 is CASSLPGGALEQYF. The V gene is TRBV12-1, the J gene TRBJ2-7, with TRBD2 matching over 10 bases. The DNA ends 1 residue before the CDR3 does, and the rest of the CDR3 is filled in from the germline J gene. There are 14 residues in the CDR3. Trimming cost V 0 bases and J 7 bases; bases outside gene matches: 5. Germline V gene data show CDR1 as SGHSN and CDR2 as HYEKVE.

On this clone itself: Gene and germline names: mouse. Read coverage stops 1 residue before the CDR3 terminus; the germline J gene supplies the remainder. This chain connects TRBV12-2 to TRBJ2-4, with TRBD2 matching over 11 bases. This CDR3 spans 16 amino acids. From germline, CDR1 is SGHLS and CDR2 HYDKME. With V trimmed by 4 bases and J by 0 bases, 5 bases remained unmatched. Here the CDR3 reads CASSRGLGVSQNTLYF. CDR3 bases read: TGTGCCAGCTCCCGGGGACTGGGGGTTAGTCAAAACACCTTGTAC. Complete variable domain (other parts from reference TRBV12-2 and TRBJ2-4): NSGVVQSPRYIIKGKGERSILKCIPISGHLSVAWYQQTQGQELKFFIQHYDKMERDKGNLPSRFSVQQFDDYHSEMNMSALELEDSAVYFCASSRGLGVSQNTLYFGAGTRLSVL.

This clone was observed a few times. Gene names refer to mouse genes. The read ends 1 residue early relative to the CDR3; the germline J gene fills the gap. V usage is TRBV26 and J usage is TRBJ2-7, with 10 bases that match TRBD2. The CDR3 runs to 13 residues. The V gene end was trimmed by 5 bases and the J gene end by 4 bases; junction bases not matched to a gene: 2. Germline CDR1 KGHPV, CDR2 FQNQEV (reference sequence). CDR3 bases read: TGTGCCAGCAGTGGGGACTGGGGTTATGAACAGTAC. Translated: CASSGDWGYEQY. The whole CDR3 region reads CASSGDWGYEQYF.

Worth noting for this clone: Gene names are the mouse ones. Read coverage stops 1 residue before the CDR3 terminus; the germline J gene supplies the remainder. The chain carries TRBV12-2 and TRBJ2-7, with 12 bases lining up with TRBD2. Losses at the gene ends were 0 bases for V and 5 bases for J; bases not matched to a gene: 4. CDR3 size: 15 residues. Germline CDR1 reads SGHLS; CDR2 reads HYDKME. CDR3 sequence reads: CASSLDWGGADEQYF. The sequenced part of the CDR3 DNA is TGTGCCAGCTCTCTCGACTGGGGGGGCGCGGATGAACAGTAC.

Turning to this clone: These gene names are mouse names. The part of the CDR3 DNA that was read is TGTGCCAGCTCTCCTACAGGGGGCAGGGCTGAGCAGTTC. It translates to CASSPTGGRAEQF. The entire CDR3 reads CASSPTGGRAEQFF. This chain uses TRBV12-1 with TRBJ2-1, with 9 positions matching TRBD1. The missing CDR3 end, 1 residue past where the read stops, is filled in from the germline J gene. CDR3 length equals 14 residues. The germline V gene encodes CDR1 SGHSN and CDR2 HYEKVE. With 2 bases clipped from V and 7 bases from J, the junction kept 5 bases outside the gene matches.

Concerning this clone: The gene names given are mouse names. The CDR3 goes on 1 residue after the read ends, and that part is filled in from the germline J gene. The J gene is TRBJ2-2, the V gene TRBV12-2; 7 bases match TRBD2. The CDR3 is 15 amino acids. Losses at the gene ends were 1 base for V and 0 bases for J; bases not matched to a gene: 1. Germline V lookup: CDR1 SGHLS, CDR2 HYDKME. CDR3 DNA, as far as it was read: TGTGCCAGCTCTCTACTGGGGTCAAACACCGGGCAGCTCTAC. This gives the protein CASSLLGSNTGQLY. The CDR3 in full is CASSLLGSNTGQLYF. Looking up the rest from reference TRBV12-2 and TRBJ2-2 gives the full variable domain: NSGVVQSPRYIIKGKGERSILKCIPISGHLSVAWYQQTQGQELKFFIQHYDKMERDKGNLPSRFSVQQFDDYHSEMNMSALELEDSAVYFCASSLLGSNTGQLYFGEGSKLTVL.